Each of the 7 T cell receptor beta chains below was sequenced from the same sample in a study of cytomegalovirus exposure and HLA in healthy donors. PCR was performed using 60 Vbeta and 13 Jbeta primers. Sequenced by immunoSEQ multiplex PCR; TCRdb stores in-frame clones only, minus some. In all, the sample yields roughly 82,000 clones. The sequenced sample consisted of PBMCs. The receptor source for this set is a woman aged 60-70 years in good health and CMV-seronegative.

The chain carries TRBV29-1 and TRBJ2-7; 11 bases are shared with TRBD1. This CDR3 contains 13 residues. The V and J ends lost 6 bases and 2 bases, in that order; junction bases with no gene match: 3. Germline CDR1 is SQVTM and CDR2 is ANQGSEA. In nucleotides, the CDR3 is TGCAGCGTACCGGGACAGGGGGCCTACGAGCAGTACTTC. Translation: CSVPGQGAYEQYF.

This chain connects TRBV28 to TRBJ1-5, with D hard to call. Germline V lookup: CDR1 MDHEN, CDR2 SYDVKM. The CDR3 extends over 15 amino acids. V was trimmed by 2 bases and J by 0 bases, leaving 8 bases between them. The CDR3 region has the DNA TGTGCCAGCAGTTTAACGGGGAATAGCAATCAGCCCCAGCATTTT. Residues: CASSLTGNSNQPQHF.

The chain has TRBV6-5 and TRBJ1-2; D gene uncertain. This CDR3 spans 15 amino acids. V gave up 0 bases and J gave up 4 bases, with 12 bases separating them. Germline CDR1 reads MNHEY; CDR2 reads SVGAGI. CDR3 loop: CASSYSMGEGYGYTF. As DNA, the CDR3 is TGTGCCAGCAGTTACTCGATGGGTGAGGGCTATGGCTACACCTTC.

The gene calls are TRBV19 and TRBJ2-5, with D perhaps matching TRBD1 (6 bases). The V and J ends lost 4 bases and 4 bases respectively, with 22 bases between them. The CDR3 has 17 residues. Germline V gene data show CDR1 as LNHDA and CDR2 as SQIVND (reference sequence). Here the CDR3 reads CASSNLKRVAGVETQYF. For the CDR3, the DNA is TGTGCCAGTAGTAATCTAAAGAGGGTTGCAGGGGTAGAGACCCAGTACTTC. The full variable domain, rest sourced from reference TRBV19 and TRBJ2-5, is DGGITQSPKYLFRKEGQNVTLSCEQNLNHDAMYWYRQDPGQGLRLIYYSQIVNDFQKGDIAEGYSVSREKKESFPLTVTSAQKNPTAFYLCASSNLKRVAGVETQYFGPGTRLLVL.

This chain uses TRBV11-2 with TRBJ2-7; 7 bases line up with TRBD2. Germline lookup yields CDR1 SGHAT and CDR2 FQNNGV. Trimming at V came to 1 base and at J to 2 bases, leaving 5 bases not matched to a gene. This CDR3 spans 15 amino acids. As DNA, the CDR3 is TGTGCCAGCAGCTTAGGGGCGGGAGCAACCTACGAGCAGTACTTC. Translated, it gives CASSLGAGATYEQYF.

In the case of this clone: Since no conserved phenylalanine or tryptophan closes the CDR3, a read error is the likely cause. CDR3 sequence (DNA): TGCGCCAGCAGTGAGGGTCGGGATACGCAGTATCTT. It is translated as CASSEGRDTQYL. The J gene is TRBJ2-3, the V gene TRBV10-1; D is uncertain. CDR3 size: 12 residues. Germline CDR1 reads WNHNN; CDR2 reads SYGVQD (reference sequence). Trimming pared 2 bases from V and 6 bases from J, leaving 6 bases between.

The V gene is TRBV7-3, the J gene TRBJ2-1; 9 bases line up with TRBD2. V lost 10 bases to trimming and J lost 5 bases; unmatched junction nucleotides: 6. Germline V gene data show CDR1 as SGHTA and CDR2 as FQGTGA. CDR3 size: 13 residues. The DNA for the CDR3 is TGTGCCACCGGTCGCGGGAGGGACAATGAGCAGTTCTTC. It is translated as CATGRGRDNEQFF.